This TCR beta chain was observed in a study of control samples from healthy donors and cancer patients. This clone has just one count. CDR1 and CDR2 from the germline V gene are SNHLY and FYNNEI. Trimming shortened V by 6 bases and J by 10 bases, and 7 bases separated the two germline ends. The CDR3 loop spans 10 amino acids. The repertoire was sequenced with immunoSEQ multiplex PCR; TCRdb's copy has only in-frame clones and lacks some. The table has roughly 100,000 clones, roughly four fifths seen once; the top ten hold around 14%. V gene TRBV2 combines with J gene TRBJ2-1, with D possibly TRBD2 on 5 matching bases. Sequencing was done on a sample of blood. The origin of this receptor is a woman aged 45 to 65 in good health. The CDR3 loop is CASRLAEQFF. Here the CDR3 DNA reads TGTGCCAGCAGATTAGCGGAGCAGTTCTTC. The full variable domain, rest sourced from reference TRBV2 and TRBJ2-1, is EPEVTQTPSHQVTQMGQEVILRCVPISNHLYFYWYRQILGQKVEFLVSFYNNEISEKSEIFDDQFSVERPDGSNFTLKIRSTKLEDSAMYFCASRLAEQFFGPGTRLTVL.